These 31 T cell receptor beta chains were sequenced from one sample in a study of blood T cell repertoires in COVID-19. Produced via immunoSEQ multiplex PCR; TCRdb's table is partial and in-frame only. The table lists under 500,000 clones, 70% to 90% of them singletons. The sample taken for sequencing was PBMCs or T cells enriched from blood (not recorded which). These receptors all stem from a woman between 18 and 29 years old with acute COVID-19.

The chain employs TRBV9 and TRBJ2-7; D is perhaps TRBD1 (5 bases). The CDR3 covers 12 residues. Germline V gene data show CDR1 as SGDLS and CDR2 as YYNGEE. V lost 3 bases, J lost 4 bases, and 8 bases lay in between. The CDR3 region has the DNA TGTGCCAGCAGCGGCACAGGTTACGAGCAGTACTTC. It encodes CASSGTGYEQYF. Full variable domain (missing parts from reference TRBV9 and TRBJ2-7): DSGVTQTPKHLITATGQRVTLRCSPRSGDLSVYWYQQSLDQGLQFLIQYYNGEERAKGNILERFSAQQFPDLHSELNLSSLELGDSALYFCASSGTGYEQYFGPGTRLTVT.

J is TRBJ2-7 and V is TRBV6-5; no firm D call. CDR3 length: 16 residues. CDR1 and CDR2 (germline): MNHEY, SVGAGI. The V end was cut by 2 bases, the J end by 5 bases, with 19 bases between. The CDR3 DNA reads TGTGCCAGCAGTTACAATGGGCCCCCCCCTTCTAACGAGCAGTACTTC. Its translation is CASSYNGPPPSNEQYF.

This chain's CDR3 is CASSVSAGTSGSYEQYF. The CDR3 region has the DNA TGCGCCAGCAGCGTCAGCGCCGGGACTAGCGGCTCCTACGAGCAGTACTTC. V is TRBV5-1 and J is TRBJ2-7; 11 bases fit TRBD2. Germline V CDR1 and CDR2: SGHRS, YFSETQ. This CDR3 comprises 17 residues. V was clipped by 4 bases and J by 0 bases; unmatched bases: 9.

The chain couples TRBV19 to TRBJ1-2; the D gene is possibly TRBD1 (5 bases). V gave up 5 bases and J gave up 6 bases, with 16 bases separating them. CDR1 LNHDA and CDR2 SQIVND come from the germline V gene (reference sequence). The CDR3 contains 14 residues. CDR3 in DNA: TGTGCCAGTAGTCCGACGACAGAAGTTCATGGCTACACCTTC. It codes for CASSPTTEVHGYTF.

CDR3 residues: CASSQAGLYTYEQYF. The DNA for the CDR3 is TGCGCCAGCAGCCAAGCGGGACTTTATACCTACGAGCAGTACTTC. V is TRBV4-1 and J is TRBJ2-7; possible D gene TRBD2, 6 bases. V lost 1 base, J lost 2 bases, and 12 bases lay in between. This CDR3 spans 15 amino acids. Looked up from germline, CDR1 is MGHRA and CDR2 is YSYEKL.

Only one count was recorded for this clone. This sequence joins TRBV7-9 and TRBJ1-2, with D possibly matching TRBD1 (5 bases). The germline gives CDR1 SEHNR, CDR2 FQNEAQ (reference sequence). This CDR3 has 15 residues. Trimming pared 3 bases from V and 10 bases from J, leaving 21 bases between. This chain's CDR3 is CASSLGGAYQNFYTF. The CDR3 nucleotides read TGTGCCAGCAGCTTGGGTGGGGCCTACCAGAATTTCTACACCTTC.

The chain uses TRBV5-1 and TRBJ2-2, with TRBD2 matching 8 bases. Germline values: CDR1 SGHRS, CDR2 YFSETQ. The V gene end was trimmed by 0 bases and the J gene end by 7 bases; junction bases not matched to a gene: 11. The CDR3 contains 17 residues. The CDR3 here is CASSLAGTSSSDGELFF. The CDR3 DNA reads as TGCGCCAGCAGCTTGGCCGGGACTAGTAGTTCAGACGGGGAGCTGTTTTTT.

V is TRBV5-1 and J is TRBJ2-7, with D maybe TRBD1 (7 bases). The germline CDR1 and CDR2 sequences are SGHRS and YFSETQ. The V end lost 0 bases, the J end lost 1 base, and 14 bases lay between the germline ends. The CDR3 is made up of 16 amino acids. The CDR3 is CASSLGQGGLSYEQYF. In nucleotides, the CDR3 is TGCGCCAGCAGCTTGGGACAGGGAGGACTTTCCTACGAGCAGTACTTC.

The chain employs TRBV7-9 and TRBJ2-5, with 10 bases matching TRBD1. Germline CDR1 is SEHNR and CDR2 is FQNEAQ (reference sequence). The CDR3 length is 15 residues. Losses at the gene ends were 5 bases for V and 5 bases for J; bases not matched to a gene: 8. In DNA form, the CDR3 reads TGTGCCAGCAGCGGCAGACAGGGGGCGCGGGAGACCCAGTACTTC. Encoded protein: CASSGRQGARETQYF.

The gene calls are TRBV7-9 and TRBJ1-5, with D unresolved. The CDR3 totals 13 residues. V dropped 6 bases and J dropped 5 bases, with 11 bases sitting between them. Germline loops: CDR1 SEHNR, CDR2 FQNEAQ (reference sequence). The chain's CDR3 is CASSRHTDQPQHF. The CDR3 coding sequence is TGTGCCAGCAGTCGACACACCGATCAGCCCCAGCATTTT.

This CDR3 reads CASSFFGLNNSPLHF. The CDR3 DNA reads TGTGCCAGCAGTTTTTTTGGGCTAAATAATTCACCCCTCCACTTT. The chain carries TRBV27 and TRBJ1-6; no clear D gene. The CDR3 sequence is 15 residues long. CDR1 is MNHEY and CDR2 is SMNVEV in the germline V gene (reference sequence). V lost 3 bases, J lost 5 bases, and 11 bases lay in between.

This chain links TRBV4-3 with TRBJ2-1, with TRBD2 matching 7 bases. The CDR3 has 16 residues. V dropped 2 bases and J dropped 0; count of bases not matched to a gene: 4. Germline CDR1 reads LGHNA; CDR2 reads YSLEER. CDR3 bases: TGCGCCAGCAGCCAAACCCGGACTAGCTCCTACAATGAGCAGTTCTTC. It translates to CASSQTRTSSYNEQFF.

V usage is TRBV15 and J usage is TRBJ1-6; perhaps TRBD1 as D (6 bases). This CDR3 is built from 13 residues. V was shortened by 3 bases and J by 10 bases, with 10 bases between the two germline ends. Germline CDR1 LNHNV, CDR2 YYDKDF (reference sequence). The CDR3 sequence: CATSRDGQSPLHF. The DNA of the CDR3 is TGTGCCACCAGCAGGGATGGACAGTCACCCCTCCACTTT.

V gene TRBV29-1 combines with J gene TRBJ2-4; 10 bases align to TRBD1. This CDR3 is built from 14 residues. J gave up 5 bases and V 3 bases, and 4 bases lay outside the gene matches. CDR1 is SQVTM, CDR2 ANQGSEA, per germline. The CDR3 loop is CSVDIGTGENIQYF. CDR3 DNA: TGCAGCGTTGACATCGGGACAGGGGAAAACATTCAGTACTTC.

This chain links TRBV28 with TRBJ2-5; 9 positions agree with TRBD1. V shed 2 bases and J 0 bases; nucleotides not matched to a gene: 10. Germline CDR1 and CDR2: MDHEN and SYDVKM. The CDR3 consists of 18 residues. DNA for the CDR3: TGTGCCAGCAGTTTAATCCCACAGGGGGCCCCGTACCAAGAGACCCAGTACTTC. It encodes CASSLIPQGAPYQETQYF.

The chain employs TRBV6-5 and TRBJ1-6; 8 bases fit TRBD1. V dropped 5 bases and J dropped 7; count of bases not matched to a gene: 1. CDR1 MNHEY and CDR2 SVGAGI come from the germline V gene. This CDR3 has 13 amino acids. In DNA, the CDR3 is TGTGCCAGCAGTCGACAGGGGAATTCACCCCTCCACTTT. Translating gives CASSRQGNSPLHF.

In its sample, this clone was seen once. The genes are TRBV6-2 or TRBV6-3 and TRBJ1-2; D is perhaps TRBD1 (6 bases). The CDR3 covers 16 residues. CDR1 is MNHEY and CDR2 is SVGEGT in the germline V gene. V was trimmed by 0 bases and J by 4 bases, leaving 15 bases between them. CDR3 residues: CASSYSRTEPGYGYTF. DNA for the CDR3: TGTGCCAGCAGTTACTCCAGGACAGAGCCGGGCTATGGCTACACCTTC.

This clone was detected only a few times. The rearrangement links TRBV7-2 to TRBJ2-7; 7 nucleotides line up with TRBD2. CDR3 length: 13 residues. Trimming removed 2 bases from V and 4 bases from J; junction bases left unmatched: 2. Germline-derived CDR1 and CDR2 are SGHTA and FQGNSA. The CDR3 DNA reads as TGTGCCAGCAGCTTATCCGGGAGGTACGAGCAGTACTTC. Translated: CASSLSGRYEQYF.

The genes are TRBV19 and TRBJ2-1, with TRBD2 matching 7 bases. The CDR3 contains 14 residues. In germline, CDR1 is LNHDA, CDR2 SQIVND (reference sequence). Losses at the gene ends were 8 bases for V and 3 bases for J; bases not matched to a gene: 7. CDR3 nucleotides: TGTGCCAGTCACCGGGACTATTACTACAATGAGCAGTTCTTC. It translates to CASHRDYYYNEQFF. The variable domain in full, with the rest retrieved from reference TRBV19 and TRBJ2-1, is DGGITQSPKYLFRKEGQNVTLSCEQNLNHDAMYWYRQDPGQGLRLIYYSQIVNDFQKGDIAEGYSVSREKKESFPLTVTSAQKNPTAFYLCASHRDYYYNEQFFGPGTRLTVL.

The chain uses TRBV30 and TRBJ2-7; 9 bases map to TRBD1. V was pared by 1 base and J by 4 bases, with 2 bases of the junction left unmatched. The CDR3 has 13 residues. Germline values: CDR1 GTSNPN, CDR2 SVGIG (reference sequence). CDR3 bases: TGTGCCTGGAGTGGGGGACAGGGATACGAGCAGTACTTC. As protein: CAWSGGQGYEQYF.

This chain connects TRBV4-2 to TRBJ2-7, with D possibly TRBD2 on 6 matching bases. Germline-derived CDR1 and CDR2 are LGHNA and YNFKEQ. This CDR3 has 16 amino acids. The V gene lost 3 bases and the J gene lost 5 bases, with 20 bases spanning the gap. DNA of the CDR3: TGTGCCAGCAGCCAGAGGGCTAGTTTAGCGGTCCACGAGCAGTACTTC. The encoded protein is CASSQRASLAVHEQYF.

The CDR3 loop is CASSSGVPAFF. CDR3 nucleotide sequence: TGTGCCAGCAGTTCCGGAGTCCCAGCTTTCTTT. The chain couples TRBV7-9 to TRBJ1-1, with D hard to call. The V gene lost 6 bases and the J gene lost 10 bases, with 12 bases spanning the gap. The CDR3 is 11 residues long. CDR1 and CDR2 (germline): SEHNR, FQNEAQ (reference sequence).

This clone has only one observation. V gene TRBV11-2 combines with J gene TRBJ2-7; TRBD2 matches 7 bases. Germline CDR1 and CDR2: SGHAT and FQNNGV. The CDR3 contains 15 residues. V dropped 0 bases and J dropped 11; count of bases not matched to a gene: 13. The CDR3 loop reads CASSLDGGRAFGEYF. DNA of the CDR3: TGTGCCAGCAGCTTAGATGGTGGGAGGGCCTTCGGGGAGTACTTC.

The chain has TRBV18 and TRBJ2-1, with 10 bases fitting TRBD1. In germline, CDR1 is KGHSH, CDR2 LQKENI. V trimming: 4 bases; J trimming: 8 bases; junction bases outside the gene matches: 5. This CDR3 has 14 residues. The CDR3 reads CASSRTGTGDEQFF. The CDR3 nucleotides read TGTGCCAGCTCACGTACCGGGACAGGGGATGAGCAGTTCTTC.

The V gene is TRBV24-1, the J gene TRBJ1-2, with 9 bases aligning to TRBD1. Trimming took 4 bases from V and 3 from J; bases not matched to a gene: 2. Germline V gene data show CDR1 as KGHDR and CDR2 as SFDVKD. CDR3 size: 14 residues. This chain's CDR3 is CATSDRDRDYGYTF. CDR3 nucleotide sequence: TGTGCCACCAGTGACCGGGACAGGGACTATGGCTACACCTTC.

V and J are TRBV10-1 and TRBJ2-3, with 10 bases matching TRBD2. Germline V gives CDR1 WNHNN, CDR2 SYGVQD (reference sequence). V trimming: 6 bases; J trimming: 1 base; junction bases outside the gene matches: 1. This CDR3 is built from 14 residues. The CDR3 is CASSGLAGTDTQYF. The CDR3 nucleotides read TGCGCCAGCAGCGGACTAGCGGGCACAGATACGCAGTATTTT.

This sequence joins TRBV19 and TRBJ1-2; D gene unclear. This CDR3 has 13 residues. Trimming pared 2 bases from V and 4 bases from J, leaving 8 bases between. CDR1 is LNHDA, CDR2 SQIVND, per germline (reference sequence). The DNA for the CDR3 is TGTGCCAGTAGTATACCTGTCTCCTATGGCTACACCTTC. Encoded protein: CASSIPVSYGYTF.

This chain joins TRBV20-1 and TRBJ2-1; 8 bases fit TRBD1. The CDR3 extends over 15 amino acids. The junction had 4 bases not matched to a gene; V was cut back by 3 bases and J by 0 bases. The V gene's germline CDR1 is DFQATT and CDR2 SNEGSKA (reference sequence). In DNA form, the CDR3 reads TGCAGTGCTAGTTGGACAGGGAGCTCCTACAATGAGCAGTTCTTC. Protein product: CSASWTGSSYNEQFF.

This chain joins TRBV7-6 and TRBJ1-3, with no clear D. CDR3 length: 14 residues. Germline V gene lookup returns CDR1 SGHVS and CDR2 FNYEAQ. Trimming removed 7 bases at V and 2 bases at J, with 12 bases between. The CDR3 sequence is CASTPQDAGNTIYF. In DNA, the CDR3 is TGTGCCAGCACCCCGCAGGATGCTGGAAACACCATATATTTT.

The gene calls are TRBV27 and TRBJ2-2, with 11 bases matching TRBD2. The ends lost 1 base at V and 5 bases at J; junction bases unmatched: 12. CDR1 is MNHEY, CDR2 SMNVEV, per germline (reference sequence). CDR3 size: 19 residues. Written as DNA, the CDR3 is TGTGCCAGCAGTTTATTCCCATTTAGCGGGAGGGCAGTTACCGGGGAGCTGTTTTTT. Translation: CASSLFPFSGRAVTGELFF.

The V gene is TRBV29-1, the J gene TRBJ1-1; 9 nucleotides align to TRBD1. V trimming: 7 bases; J trimming: 1 base; junction bases outside the gene matches: 4. From germline, CDR1 is SQVTM and CDR2 ANQGSEA. The CDR3 spans 13 residues. The CDR3 coding sequence is TGCAGCGGGGACAGGGATCCGAACACTGAAGCTTTCTTT. The encoded protein is CSGDRDPNTEAFF.